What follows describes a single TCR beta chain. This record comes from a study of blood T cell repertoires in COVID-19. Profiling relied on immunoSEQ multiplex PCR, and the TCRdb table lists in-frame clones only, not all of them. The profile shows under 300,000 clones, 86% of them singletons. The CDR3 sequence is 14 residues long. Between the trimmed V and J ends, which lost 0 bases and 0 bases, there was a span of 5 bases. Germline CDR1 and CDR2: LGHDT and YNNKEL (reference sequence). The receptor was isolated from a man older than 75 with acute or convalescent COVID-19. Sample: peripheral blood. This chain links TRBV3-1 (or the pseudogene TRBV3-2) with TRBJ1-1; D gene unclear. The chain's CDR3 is CASSQEILNTEAFF. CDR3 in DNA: TGTGCCAGCAGCCAAGAAATCTTGAACACTGAAGCTTTCTTT.